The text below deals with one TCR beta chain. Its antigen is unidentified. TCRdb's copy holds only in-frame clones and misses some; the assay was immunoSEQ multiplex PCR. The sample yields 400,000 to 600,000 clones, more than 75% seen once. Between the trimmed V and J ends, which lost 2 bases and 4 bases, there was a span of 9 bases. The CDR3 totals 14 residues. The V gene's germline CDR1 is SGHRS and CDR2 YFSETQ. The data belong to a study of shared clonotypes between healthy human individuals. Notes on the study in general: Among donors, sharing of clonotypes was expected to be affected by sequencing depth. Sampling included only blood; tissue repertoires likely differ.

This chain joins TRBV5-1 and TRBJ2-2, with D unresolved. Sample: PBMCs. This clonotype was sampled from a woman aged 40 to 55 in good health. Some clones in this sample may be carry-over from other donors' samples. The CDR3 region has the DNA TGCGCCAGCAGCTTTTTAGACGGCACCGGGGAGCTGTTTTTT. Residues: CASSFLDGTGELFF.